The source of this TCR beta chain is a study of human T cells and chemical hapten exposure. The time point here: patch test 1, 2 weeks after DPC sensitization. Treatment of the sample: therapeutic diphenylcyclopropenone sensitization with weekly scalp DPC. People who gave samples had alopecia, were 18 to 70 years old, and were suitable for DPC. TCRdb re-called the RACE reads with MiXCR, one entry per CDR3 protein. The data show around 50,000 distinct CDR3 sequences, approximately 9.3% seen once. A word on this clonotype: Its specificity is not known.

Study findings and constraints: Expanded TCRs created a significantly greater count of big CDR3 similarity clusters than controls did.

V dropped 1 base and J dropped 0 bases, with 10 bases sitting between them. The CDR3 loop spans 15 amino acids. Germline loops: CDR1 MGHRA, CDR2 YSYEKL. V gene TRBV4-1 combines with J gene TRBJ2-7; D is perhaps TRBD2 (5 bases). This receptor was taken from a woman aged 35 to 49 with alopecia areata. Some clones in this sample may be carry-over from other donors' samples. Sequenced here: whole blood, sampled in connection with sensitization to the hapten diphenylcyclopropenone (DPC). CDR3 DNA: TGCGCCAGCAGCCAAGTGGAGGAGAGCTCCTACGAGCAGTACTTC. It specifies CASSQVEESSYEQYF.